What follows are 27 T cell receptor beta chains derived from one specimen sequenced in a study of T cells after yellow fever vaccination. TCRdb re-analysed the 5' RACE reads in MiXCR, keeping a single row per CDR3 protein. The sample lists 300,000 to 400,000 distinct CDR3 sequences, roughly 6.1% occurring once. The sample consisted of PBMCs, taken 5 days after the yellow fever booster vaccination. The receptors stem from a man younger than 45 who received the YFV17D yellow fever vaccine.

A few counts support this clonotype. The chain employs TRBV6-2 or TRBV6-3 and TRBJ2-1, with D tentatively TRBD2 (6 bases). V lost 8 bases, J lost 6 bases, and 14 bases lay in between. CDR3 length: 13 residues. The germline CDR1 and CDR2 sequences are MNHEY and SVGEGT. For the CDR3, the DNA is TGTGCCAGCGGCGAAACTAGCCGCAATGAGCAGTTCTTC. As protein: CASGETSRNEQFF.

This clonotype was seen repeatedly, ten times or more. The chain joins TRBV7-8 to TRBJ2-1, with 8 bases fitting TRBD2. The germline gives CDR1 SGHVS, CDR2 FQNEAQ. Germline trimming cut 1 base from V and 7 bases from J; bases unmatched to any gene: 3. This CDR3 region has 14 residues. This CDR3 is CASSLGLARNEQFF. The CDR3 bases are TGTGCCAGCAGCTTAGGACTAGCGCGTAATGAGCAGTTCTTC.

The chain employs TRBV7-2 and TRBJ2-1, with 8 bases identical to TRBD2. The germline CDR1 and CDR2 sequences are SGHTA and FQGNSA. The CDR3 loop spans 14 amino acids. V lost 5 bases to trimming and J lost 6 bases; unmatched junction nucleotides: 6. The CDR3 nucleotides are TGTGCCAGCAGCCCGCCGGGGGGGCCCAATGAGCAGTTCTTC. Its translation: CASSPPGGPNEQFF.

This clonotype came up a few times. The V call is TRBV20-1, the J call TRBJ2-1, with D tentatively TRBD2 (5 bases). The CDR3 has 15 residues. In germline, CDR1 is DFQATT, CDR2 SNEGSKA (reference sequence). The V end lost 5 bases, the J end lost 0 bases, and 14 bases lay between the germline ends. The CDR3: CSARQAVSSYNEQFF. In nucleotides, the CDR3 is TGCAGTGCTCGCCAAGCGGTTAGCTCCTACAATGAGCAGTTCTTC.

The chain recombines TRBV13 with TRBJ2-7; D remains ambiguous. V lost 11 bases and J lost 5, with 19 bases in between. The CDR3 is made up of 13 amino acids. Germline CDR1 PRHDT, CDR2 FYEKMQ (reference sequence). This CDR3 reads CAGTPYGRDEQYF. For the CDR3, the DNA is TGTGCCGGCACACCTTATGGTCGGGACGAGCAGTACTTC. The full variable domain, in which reference TRBV13 and TRBJ2-7 provide the parts outside the CDR3, is AAGVIQSPRHLIKEKRETATLKCYPIPRHDTVYWYQQGPGQDPQFLISFYEKMQSDKGSIPDRFSAQQFSDYHSELNMSSLELGDSALYFCAGTPYGRDEQYFGPGTRLTVT.

The chain couples TRBV29-1 to TRBJ2-3; unclear D gene. CDR3 length: 14 amino acids. The V end lost 4 bases, the J end lost 2 bases, and 13 bases lay between the germline ends. Germline CDR1 and CDR2: SQVTM and ANQGSEA. CDR3 amino acids: CSVVVSRSTDTQYF. The CDR3 region has the DNA TGCAGCGTTGTGGTTAGCAGGTCCACAGATACGCAGTATTTT.

This clonotype was counted a few times. The CDR3 loop is CASSLKAADQPQHF. DNA of the CDR3: TGTGCCAGCAGCTTGAAAGCTGCGGATCAGCCCCAGCATTTT. The V and J genes are TRBV7-9 and TRBJ1-5; no definite D call. The V and J ends lost 3 bases and 5 bases respectively, with 11 bases between them. The CDR3 loop spans 14 amino acids. Germline values: CDR1 SEHNR, CDR2 FQNEAQ (reference sequence).

V and J are TRBV20-1 and TRBJ1-5; no reliable D call. Germline assignment: CDR1 DFQATT and CDR2 SNEGSKA (reference sequence). The V and J ends lost 8 bases and 3 bases respectively, with 17 bases between them. This CDR3 has 14 amino acids. The CDR3 spells CSLVPGTLNQPQHF. The CDR3 bases are TGCAGTCTTGTCCCGGGAACCCTCAATCAGCCCCAGCATTTT.

In this sample, this clonotype turned up a few times. The chain joins TRBV5-4 to TRBJ2-6; D tentatively reads TRBD1 or TRBD2 (6 bases each). Germline values: CDR1 SGHNT, CDR2 YYREEE (reference sequence). This CDR3 has 17 residues. V lost 0 bases and J lost 1, with 11 bases in between. The CDR3 DNA reads as TGTGCCAGCAGCTTGGGGGGGGCGGTGTCTGGGGCCAACGTCCTGACTTTC. Its translation is CASSLGGAVSGANVLTF.

The chain combines TRBV10-1 with TRBJ1-1, with 7 positions matching TRBD1. Trimming removed 5 bases from V and 8 bases from J; junction bases left unmatched: 5. The CDR3 has 12 amino acids. CDR1 and CDR2 from the germline V gene are WNHNN and SYGVQD (reference sequence). The CDR3 region has the DNA TGCGCCAGCAGTCAGGGGGATACCGAAGCTTTCTTT. Amino acid sequence: CASSQGDTEAFF.

This clonotype occurred a few times. The J gene is TRBJ2-1, the V gene TRBV7-2; 15 nucleotides agree with TRBD2. J lost 4 bases, V lost 4 bases, and 5 bases had no gene match. CDR3 length equals 17 residues. Germline V gene sequence: CDR1 SGHTA, CDR2 FQGNSA. The CDR3 nucleotides are TGTGCCAGCAGCTCCGGACTAGCGGGAGGGACGTACAATGAGCAGTTCTTC. Protein: CASSSGLAGGTYNEQFF.

CDR3 in DNA: TGTGCCAGCAGCGTGGGGCTGCATAGCGGCACAGATACGCAGTATTTT. Translating it yields CASSVGLHSGTDTQYF. This sequence joins TRBV9 and TRBJ2-3, with D possibly called TRBD1 or TRBD2 (5 bases each). V lost 2 bases, J lost 1 base, and 14 bases lay in between. CDR3 length: 16 amino acids. Germline CDR1 and CDR2: SGDLS and YYNGEE.

This clonotype was observed many times. This rearrangement joins TRBV18 to TRBJ2-1; no clear D gene. Germline CDR1 reads KGHSH; CDR2 reads LQKENI. V was pared by 5 bases and J by 10 bases, with 24 bases between. The CDR3 covers 16 residues. CDR3 in amino acids: CASSGMFSTQPQEQFF. The CDR3 DNA reads TGTGCCAGCTCAGGGATGTTTTCAACCCAACCTCAGGAGCAGTTCTTC.

This chain joins TRBV9 and TRBJ1-2; unclear D gene. With 4 bases removed from V and 4 bases from J, the gap between germline ends came to 20 bases. CDR3 length: 16 residues. Germline-derived CDR1 and CDR2 are SGDLS and YYNGEE. The chain's CDR3 is CASSPGTPGIGYGYTF. Here the CDR3 DNA reads TGTGCCAGCAGCCCCGGCACGCCGGGTATCGGCTATGGCTACACCTTC.

This clonotype has at least ten counts. CDR3 coding DNA: TGCAGTGCTAACCCAAAGACTCTCAACACAGATACGCAGTATTTT. Protein product: CSANPKTLNTDTQYF. The genes are TRBV20-1 and TRBJ2-3, with D uncertain. The germline V gene has CDR1 DFQATT and CDR2 SNEGSKA (reference sequence). This CDR3 comprises 15 residues. V lost 4 bases to trimming and J lost 2 bases, with 16 bases between them.

The chain combines TRBV6-1 with TRBJ2-7; D may be TRBD1 or TRBD2 (5 bases each). V was shortened by 6 bases and J by 3 bases, with 12 bases between the two germline ends. The CDR3 totals 13 residues. Germline V CDR1 and CDR2: MNHNS, SASEGT. CDR3 amino acids: CASRGRMHYEQYF. CDR3 bases: TGTGCCAGCAGGGGACGGATGCACTACGAGCAGTACTTC.

This clonotype was seen many times. The rearrangement links TRBV29-1 to TRBJ2-2; D might be TRBD2 (5 bases). The CDR3 spans 13 residues. Germline V gene lookup returns CDR1 SQVTM and CDR2 ANQGSEA. Trimming took 4 bases from V and 7 from J, leaving 13 bases between them. CDR3 in DNA: TGCAGCGTTGTCGGTGGAGGTATCGGGGAGCTGTTTTTT. As protein: CSVVGGGIGELFF.

This clonotype appeared a few times. The chain is built from TRBV30 and TRBJ2-2; unclear D gene. Trimming pared 4 bases from V and 7 bases from J, leaving 13 bases between. The CDR3 is 13 amino acids. From germline, CDR1 is GTSNPN and CDR2 SVGIG (reference sequence). In nucleotides, the CDR3 is TGTGCCTGGATCAGGACCTTCAGCGGGGAGCTGTTTTTT. Protein: CAWIRTFSGELFF.

The V call is TRBV4-1, the J call TRBJ2-3; maybe TRBD1 (5 bases). V dropped 0 bases and J dropped 4 bases, with 17 bases sitting between them. The germline V gene encodes CDR1 MGHRA and CDR2 YSYEKL. CDR3 length: 17 amino acids. CDR3 DNA: TGCGCCAGCAGCCAAGAGATCCCGGGTAGGGGCGCAGATACGCAGTATTTT. Protein: CASSQEIPGRGADTQYF.

This clonotype was detected many times. The chain links TRBV20-1 to TRBJ2-7, with 11 bases that match TRBD1. CDR1 DFQATT and CDR2 SNEGSKA come from the germline V gene (reference sequence). V lost 6 bases and J lost 6; bases outside the gene matches: 16. This CDR3 comprises 16 residues. CDR3 nucleotide sequence: TGCAGTGCCAAAAGAGGTCCGGGACAGGGGGGGCGCGAGCAGTACTTC. It translates to CSAKRGPGQGGREQYF.

This clonotype was detected many times. The genes are TRBV4-1 and TRBJ2-5; D perhaps matches TRBD2 (6 bases). The germline V gene has CDR1 MGHRA and CDR2 YSYEKL. The length of the CDR3 is 13 residues. V was pared by 1 base and J by 4 bases, with 7 bases between. CDR3 sequence reads: CASSQVGGETQYF. Here the CDR3 DNA reads TGCGCCAGCAGCCAAGTGGGAGGAGAGACCCAGTACTTC.

V gene TRBV21-1 combines with J gene TRBJ2-4; TRBD1, the table's D call, was not compared with the DNA. TRBV21-1 is reported as a pseudogene. The CDR3 length is 18 residues. CDR3 sequence: CASSKLWTGIFVKNIQYF. The CDR3 DNA reads as TGTGCCAGCAGCAAGCTCTGGACAGGGATTTTTGTCAAAAACATTCAGTACTTC.

In its sample, this clonotype was seen many times. This chain links TRBV28 with TRBJ1-5; D not certain. Looked up from germline, CDR1 is MDHEN and CDR2 is SYDVKM. Trimming cost V 7 bases and J 5 bases, with 3 bases left between them. The CDR3 has 10 residues. Here the CDR3 DNA reads TGTGCCAGCAACCATCAGCCCCAGCATTTT. This translates into CASNHQPQHF.

The chain couples TRBV2 to TRBJ2-1; 7 nucleotides line up with TRBD2. The CDR3 is 14 residues long. CDR1 SNHLY and CDR2 FYNNEI come from the germline V gene. After removal of 3 bases from V and 7 bases from J, the junction contained 6 bases not matched to a gene. DNA for the CDR3: TGTGCCAGCAGTGAGATGACTAGCAGGAATGAGCAGTTCTTC. Translated: CASSEMTSRNEQFF.

The genes are TRBV28 and TRBJ2-6; no definite D call. The germline V gene has CDR1 MDHEN and CDR2 SYDVKM. V gave up 10 bases and J gave up 0 bases, with 10 bases separating them. CDR3 length: 14 amino acids. This CDR3 is CATEGASGANVLTF. The CDR3 coding sequence is TGTGCCACCGAAGGTGCCTCTGGGGCCAACGTCCTGACTTTC. Variable domain in full (rest from reference TRBV28 and TRBJ2-6): DVKVTQSSRYLVKRTGEKVFLECVQDMDHENMFWYRQDPGLGLRLIYFSYDVKMKEKGDIPEGYSVSREKKERFSLILESASTNQTSMYLCATEGASGANVLTFGAGSRLTVL.

This clonotype was seen only once. The chain recombines TRBV12-3 or TRBV12-4 with TRBJ2-3; 7 nucleotides match TRBD2. After removal of 5 bases from V and 6 bases from J, the junction contained 11 bases not matched to a gene. The CDR3 runs 15 residues. CDR3 sequence reads: CASSPQRDSVDTQYF. CDR3 DNA: TGTGCCAGCAGTCCCCAGCGGGACTCGGTTGATACGCAGTATTTT.

This clonotype was detected many times. The chain uses TRBV21-1 and TRBJ2-7; the table gives TRBD2 as D, unverified against the DNA. TRBV21-1 is assigned pseudogene status. This CDR3 has 17 amino acids. The CDR3 loop reads CASSTIKWGPKGCEQYF. The CDR3 bases are TGTGCCAGCAGCACTATAAAATGGGGCCCCAAGGGCTGCGAGCAGTACTTC.